This T cell receptor beta chain was sequenced for a study of blood T cell repertoires in COVID-19. In the study overall: The United States, Italy and Spain were the sources of the acute and convalescent COVID-19 samples.

This table comes from immunoSEQ multiplex PCR, and its TCRdb copy is limited to in-frame clones, with some not included. The sample has 180,000 or so clones, approximately 86% seen once. This clone was counted a few times. This sequence originates from a woman of 80 years or more with acute or convalescent COVID-19. Sequencing used peripheral blood.

CDR3 amino acids: CASSRNRGTEAFF. Here the CDR3 DNA reads TGTGCCAGCAGTCGTAACAGGGGGACTGAAGCTTTCTTT. The chain joins TRBV6-5 to TRBJ1-1; 8 bases align to TRBD1. The CDR3 extends over 13 amino acids. V lost 5 bases to trimming and J lost 5 bases; unmatched junction nucleotides: 4. CDR1 MNHEY and CDR2 SVGAGI come from the germline V gene.